One and the same sample provided the 4 T cell receptor beta chains below, sequenced in a study of long-term antiretroviral therapy in people with HIV. Version v3.0 of the immunoSEQ assay was performed at survey level. Using immunoSEQ multiplex PCR, the repertoire was profiled, and TCRdb retains in-frame clones only, with some absent. This table has 15,000 to 20,000 clones, roughly 80% appearing once. Sequenced here: unsorted PBMCs, sampled 0.6 years after starting antiretroviral therapy. The receptor source for this set is a woman aged 18-30 years with HIV.

The chain is built from TRBV2 and TRBJ2-1, with a tentative D call TRBD1 (5 bases). V was shortened by 6 bases and J by 2 bases, with 14 bases between the two germline ends. The germline CDR1 and CDR2 sequences are SNHLY and FYNNEI. The CDR3 consists of 15 residues. CDR3 protein: CASSFRVGTYNEQFF. DNA of the CDR3: TGTGCCAGCAGCTTCAGGGTAGGGACCTACAATGAGCAGTTCTTC.

The chain employs TRBV5-8 and TRBJ2-7; 11 bases map to TRBD1. Trimming at V came to 7 bases and at J to 0 bases, leaving 12 bases not matched to a gene. In germline, CDR1 is SGHTS, CDR2 YDEGEE. The CDR3 sequence is 17 residues long. CDR3 DNA sequence: TGTGCCAGCCTGGGAAGGACAGGGGGCGCGGACTCCTACGAGCAGTACTTC. Amino acid sequence: CASLGRTGGADSYEQYF. Supplemented by reference TRBV5-8 and TRBJ2-7, the full variable domain reads EAGVTQSPTHLIKTRGQQATLRCSPISGHTSVYWYQQALGLGLQFLLWYDEGEERNRGNFPPRFSGRQFPNYSSELNVNALELEDSALYLCASLGRTGGADSYEQYFGPGTRLTVT.

The rearrangement uses TRBV7-9 and TRBJ2-1; D is unresolved. V lost 1 base and J 8 bases, leaving 9 bases between the germline ends. CDR1 is SEHNR, CDR2 FQNEAQ, per germline (reference sequence). The CDR3 is made up of 13 amino acids. The CDR3 bases are TGTGCCAGCAGCTTAGATGCAGGCCATGAGCAGTTCTTC. It yields the protein CASSLDAGHEQFF.

Written as DNA, the CDR3 is TGTGCCAGCAGCTTATGGTCGGGGACCTACGAGCAGTACTTC. Translation gives CASSLWSGTYEQYF. This chain links TRBV11-2 with TRBJ2-7, with D possibly being TRBD2 (5 bases). The CDR3 length is 14 residues. Germline V lookup: CDR1 SGHAT, CDR2 FQNNGV. Between the trimmed V and J ends, which lost 2 bases and 2 bases, there was a span of 10 bases.